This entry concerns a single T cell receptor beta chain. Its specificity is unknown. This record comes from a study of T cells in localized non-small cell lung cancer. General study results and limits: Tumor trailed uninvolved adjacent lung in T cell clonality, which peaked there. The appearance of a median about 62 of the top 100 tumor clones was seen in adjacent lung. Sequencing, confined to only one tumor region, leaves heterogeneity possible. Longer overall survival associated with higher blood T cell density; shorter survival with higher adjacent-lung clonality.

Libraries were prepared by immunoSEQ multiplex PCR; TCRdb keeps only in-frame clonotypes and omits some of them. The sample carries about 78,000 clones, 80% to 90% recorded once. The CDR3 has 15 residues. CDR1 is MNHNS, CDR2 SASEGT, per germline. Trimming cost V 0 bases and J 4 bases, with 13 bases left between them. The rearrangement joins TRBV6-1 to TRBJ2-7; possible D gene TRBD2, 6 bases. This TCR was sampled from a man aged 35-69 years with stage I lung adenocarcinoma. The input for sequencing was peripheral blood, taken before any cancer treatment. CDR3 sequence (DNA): TGTGCCAGCAGTGAAGCCCTCGGGGGAAGTTACGAGCAGTACTTC. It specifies CASSEALGGSYEQYF.